This T cell receptor beta chain was obtained from a study of blood T cell repertoires in COVID-19. Across the whole study: The United States, Italy and Spain provided the acute and convalescent COVID-19 samples.

Participants spanned ages roughly 18 to 95 years and resided in 20 to 30 US areas. Recovered participants had two consecutive negative NP/OP PCR tests, healthcare professional clearance, or symptom resolution. Per the authors' pipeline: Amplifying reference gene primers gave estimates of nucleated cell counts. Method: immunoSEQ multiplex PCR; TCRdb's copy keeps in-frame clones and lacks some. V, J and clone size are those of that table, while D and trimming were read from the DNA. Among roughly 300,000 clones, more than 85% were seen once, and the ten largest hold less than 20%. The V end lost 8 bases, the J end lost 9 bases, and 14 bases lay between the germline ends. This CDR3 has 12 amino acids. The V gene's germline CDR1 is MNHEY and CDR2 SMNVEV (reference sequence).

Sequencing was carried out using PBMCs or T cells enriched from blood (not recorded which). This clonotype originated in a woman in her twenties or thirties who had recovered from COVID-19. The chain combines TRBV27 with TRBJ2-1, with D unclear. This CDR3 reads CASGTGFGEQFF. DNA of the CDR3: TGTGCCAGCGGAACGGGTTTCGGTGAGCAGTTCTTC.